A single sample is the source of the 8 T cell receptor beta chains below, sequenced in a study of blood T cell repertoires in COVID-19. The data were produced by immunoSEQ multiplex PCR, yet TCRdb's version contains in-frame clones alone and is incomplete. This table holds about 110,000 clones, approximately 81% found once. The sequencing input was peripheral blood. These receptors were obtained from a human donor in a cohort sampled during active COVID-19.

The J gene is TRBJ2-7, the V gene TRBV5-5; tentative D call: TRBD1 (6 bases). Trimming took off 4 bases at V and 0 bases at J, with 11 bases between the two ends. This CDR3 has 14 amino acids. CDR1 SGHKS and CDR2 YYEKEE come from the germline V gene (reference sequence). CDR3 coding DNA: TGTGCCAGCAGCCTCACAGGGTACTCCTACGAGCAGTACTTC. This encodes CASSLTGYSYEQYF.

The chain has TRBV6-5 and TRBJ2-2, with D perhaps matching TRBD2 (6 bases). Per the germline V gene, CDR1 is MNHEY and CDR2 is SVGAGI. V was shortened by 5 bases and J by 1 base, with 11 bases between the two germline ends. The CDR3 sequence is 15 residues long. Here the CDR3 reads CASSPRAGNTGELFF. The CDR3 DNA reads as TGTGCCAGCAGTCCTCGAGCGGGGAACACCGGGGAGCTGTTTTTT.

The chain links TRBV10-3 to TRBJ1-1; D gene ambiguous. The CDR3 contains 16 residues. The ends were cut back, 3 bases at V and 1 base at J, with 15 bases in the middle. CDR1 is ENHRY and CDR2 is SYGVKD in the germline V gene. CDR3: CAISDGSFAGNTEAFF. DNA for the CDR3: TGTGCCATCAGTGACGGGTCCTTTGCCGGGAACACTGAAGCTTTCTTT.

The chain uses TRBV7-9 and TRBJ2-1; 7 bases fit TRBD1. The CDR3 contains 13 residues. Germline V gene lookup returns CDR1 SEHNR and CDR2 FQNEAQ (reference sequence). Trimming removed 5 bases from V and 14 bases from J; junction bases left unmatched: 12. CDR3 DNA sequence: TGTGCCAGCAGCGTGTACAGGGGTGCGTCGGAGTTCTTC. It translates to CASSVYRGASEFF. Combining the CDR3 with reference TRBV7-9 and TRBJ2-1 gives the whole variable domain DTGVSQNPRHKITKRGQNVTFRCDPISEHNRLYWYRQTLGQGPEFLTYFQNEAQLEKSRLLSDRFSAERPKGSFSTLEIQRTEQGDSAMYLCASSVYRGASEFFGPGTRLTVL.

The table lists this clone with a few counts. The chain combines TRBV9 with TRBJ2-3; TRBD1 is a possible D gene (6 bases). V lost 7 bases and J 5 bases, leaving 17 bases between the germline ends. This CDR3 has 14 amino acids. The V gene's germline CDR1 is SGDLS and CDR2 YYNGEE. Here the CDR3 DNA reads TGTGCCAGCGGAGGTGGGACATTGGGAGATACGCAGTATTTT. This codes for CASGGGTLGDTQYF.

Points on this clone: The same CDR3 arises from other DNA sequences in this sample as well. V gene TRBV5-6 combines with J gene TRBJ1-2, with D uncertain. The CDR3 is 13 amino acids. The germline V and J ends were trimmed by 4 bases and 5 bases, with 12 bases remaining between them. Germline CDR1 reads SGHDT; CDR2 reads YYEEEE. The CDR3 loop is CASSARRLYGYTF. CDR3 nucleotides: TGTGCCAGCAGCGCGCGGAGACTTTATGGCTACACCTTC.

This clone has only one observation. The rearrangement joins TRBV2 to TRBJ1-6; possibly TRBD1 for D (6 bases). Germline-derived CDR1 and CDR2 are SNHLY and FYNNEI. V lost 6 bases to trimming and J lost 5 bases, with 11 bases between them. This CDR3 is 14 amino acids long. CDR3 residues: CASSTGMDNSPLHF. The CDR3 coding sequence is TGTGCCAGCAGCACAGGGATGGATAATTCACCCCTCCACTTT.

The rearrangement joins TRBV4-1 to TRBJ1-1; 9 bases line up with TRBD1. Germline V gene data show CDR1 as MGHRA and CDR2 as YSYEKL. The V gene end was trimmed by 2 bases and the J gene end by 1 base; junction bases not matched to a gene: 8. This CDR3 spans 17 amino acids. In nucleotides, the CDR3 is TGCGCCAGCAGCCAACTTACAGGGGGCGCCTGGAACACTGAAGCTTTCTTT. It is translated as CASSQLTGGAWNTEAFF.